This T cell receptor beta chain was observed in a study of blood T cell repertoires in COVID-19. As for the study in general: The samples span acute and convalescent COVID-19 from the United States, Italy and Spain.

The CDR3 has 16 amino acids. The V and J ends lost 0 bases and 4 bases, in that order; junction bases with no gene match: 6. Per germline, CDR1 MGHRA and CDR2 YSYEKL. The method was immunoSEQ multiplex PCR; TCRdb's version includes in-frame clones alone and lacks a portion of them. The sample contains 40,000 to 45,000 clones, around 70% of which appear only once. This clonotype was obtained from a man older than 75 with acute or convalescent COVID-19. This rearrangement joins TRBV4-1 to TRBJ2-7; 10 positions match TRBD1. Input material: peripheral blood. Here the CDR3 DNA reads TGCGCCAGCAGCCAAGATGGGCGACAGGGGGCGTACGAGCAGTACTTC. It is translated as CASSQDGRQGAYEQYF.